These 23 T cell receptor beta chains came from one sample sequenced in a study of T cells in localized non-small cell lung cancer (dated by TCRdb to the early 2020s). Libraries were prepared through the immunoSEQ multiplex PCR assay. TCRdb provides this immuneACCESS table in a form limited to in-frame rearrangements. Some clones are lacking; in checked studies, under half of them reflect an unresolved V gene, and why the rest are absent is not known. This sample lists about 78,000 clones; 84% were detected once. In total, the top ten clones hold under 3.5% of the sample. The sample was peripheral blood, taken before any cancer treatment. The source is a man aged 35 to 70 with stage I lung adenocarcinoma.

The chain has TRBV12-5 and TRBJ1-2; 11 nucleotides match TRBD1. Germline V gene data show CDR1 as LGHNT and CDR2 as FRNRAP. Germline trimming cut 5 bases from V and 5 bases from J; bases unmatched to any gene: 4. The CDR3 sequence is 14 residues long. The CDR3 sequence is CASGTDRGLYGYTF. CDR3 coding DNA: TGTGCTAGTGGTACGGACAGGGGGCTTTATGGCTACACCTTC.

DNA of the CDR3: TGTGCCATCAGTGCTAGCGGGCACGCTAATGAGCAGTTCTTC. Translating it yields CAISASGHANEQFF. V usage is TRBV10-3 and J usage is TRBJ2-1, with 8 bases matching TRBD2. CDR3 length equals 14 residues. With V trimmed by 4 bases and J by 7 bases, 6 bases remained unmatched. Germline CDR1 ENHRY, CDR2 SYGVKD.

This chain uses TRBV9 with TRBJ2-7, with 8 bases lining up with TRBD2. V lost 0 bases and J lost 7; bases outside the gene matches: 15. This CDR3 has 17 residues. CDR1 and CDR2 from the germline V gene are SGDLS and YYNGEE. CDR3 amino acids: CASSVGAGLGPTEEQYF. Here the CDR3 DNA reads TGTGCCAGCAGCGTAGGTGCGGGACTAGGTCCGACTGAAGAGCAGTACTTC.

This chain connects TRBV7-9 to TRBJ2-7; 7 bases agree with TRBD1. With V trimmed by 8 bases and J by 0 bases, 10 bases remained unmatched. CDR1 is SEHNR, CDR2 FQNEAQ, per germline (reference sequence). The CDR3 contains 15 residues. CDR3 sequence: CASSGGTKSSYEQYF. CDR3 nucleotides: TGTGCCAGCTCAGGGGGTACGAAAAGCTCCTACGAGCAGTACTTC. Using reference TRBV7-9 and TRBJ2-7 for the parts outside the CDR3, the full variable domain is DTGVSQNPRHKITKRGQNVTFRCDPISEHNRLYWYRQTLGQGPEFLTYFQNEAQLEKSRLLSDRFSAERPKGSFSTLEIQRTEQGDSAMYLCASSGGTKSSYEQYFGPGTRLTVT.

The chain carries TRBV18 and TRBJ1-4; 7 positions agree with TRBD1. V shed 3 bases and J 4 bases; nucleotides not matched to a gene: 8. This CDR3 contains 16 residues. CDR1 and CDR2 from the germline V gene are KGHSH and LQKENI. The CDR3 region has the DNA TGTGCCAGCTCACCCGACATGACAGGGATTAATGAAAAACTGTTTTTT. Translating it yields CASSPDMTGINEKLFF.

The CDR3 DNA follows: TGTGCCAGCAGCTTAGCGTGGGACAGGGGCTCCCCCCAGCATTTT. It codes for CASSLAWDRGSPQHF. The chain links TRBV7-8 to TRBJ1-5; 10 bases map to TRBD1. There are 15 residues in the CDR3. V lost 0 bases and J lost 10; bases outside the gene matches: 6. Germline V gene data show CDR1 as SGHVS and CDR2 as FQNEAQ.

This chain links TRBV4-1 with TRBJ2-7; D gene ambiguous. Germline V gene sequence: CDR1 MGHRA, CDR2 YSYEKL. Trimming removed 0 bases from V and 6 bases from J, with 15 bases in between. The CDR3 is made up of 15 amino acids. The CDR3 is CASSQDRMGWGEQYF. The CDR3 DNA is TGCGCCAGCAGCCAAGATCGAATGGGGTGGGGCGAGCAGTACTTC.

The rearrangement uses TRBV5-1 and TRBJ1-2; D uncertain. The CDR3 contains 13 residues. The ends were cut back, 5 bases at V and 3 bases at J, with 11 bases in the middle. Germline CDR1 reads SGHRS; CDR2 reads YFSETQ. The CDR3 DNA is TGCGCCAGCAGGAGAAATAGGGACTATGGCTACACCTTC. Encoded protein: CASRRNRDYGYTF.

The chain joins TRBV11-2 to TRBJ2-7; D uncertain. The CDR3 extends over 15 amino acids. Trimming shortened V by 3 bases and J by 0 bases, and 12 bases separated the two germline ends. CDR1 is SGHAT and CDR2 is FQNNGV in the germline V gene. CDR3 residues: CASSLSRVSSYEQYF. As DNA, the CDR3 is TGTGCCAGCAGCTTGTCACGGGTATCCTCCTACGAGCAGTACTTC.

The chain couples TRBV5-1 to TRBJ1-4; D not certain. In germline, CDR1 is SGHRS, CDR2 YFSETQ. CDR3 length: 15 amino acids. Trimming pared 2 bases from V and 0 bases from J, leaving 8 bases between. The CDR3 reads CASSLTATTNEKLFF. The CDR3 DNA sequence: TGCGCCAGCAGCTTAACAGCCACAACTAATGAAAAACTGTTTTTT.

The chain's CDR3 is CASSLSWGPSQPQHF. The CDR3 nucleotides read TGTGCCAGCAGTCTATCGTGGGGGCCAAGCCAGCCCCAGCATTTT. The chain combines TRBV28 with TRBJ1-5; a possible D gene is TRBD1 (6 bases). The CDR3 totals 15 residues. Per the germline V gene, CDR1 is MDHEN and CDR2 is SYDVKM. The V gene lost 5 bases and the J gene lost 7 bases, with 18 bases spanning the gap.

The gene calls are TRBV19 and TRBJ2-5; 9 bases align to TRBD1. The germline V gene encodes CDR1 LNHDA and CDR2 SQIVND (reference sequence). The CDR3 loop spans 15 amino acids. The junction had 6 bases not matched to a gene; V was cut back by 5 bases and J by 2 bases. The CDR3 nucleotides are TGTGCCAGTAGTCCACGAGGGACAGGGCAAGAGACCCAGTACTTC. It specifies CASSPRGTGQETQYF.

This chain connects TRBV28 to TRBJ2-7; D is ambiguous. CDR1 MDHEN and CDR2 SYDVKM come from the germline V gene. The CDR3 has 15 amino acids. Trimming left V 6 bases short and J 2 bases short, with 17 bases between. CDR3 loop: CASSSRRFDPYEQYF. The CDR3 region has the DNA TGTGCCAGCAGCTCGAGACGGTTCGACCCCTACGAGCAGTACTTC.

The gene calls are TRBV6-1 and TRBJ1-3, with D unresolved. V was cut by 4 bases and J by 7 bases, with 14 bases left in between. Germline V lookup: CDR1 MNHNS, CDR2 SASEGT. The CDR3 totals 14 residues. The DNA of the CDR3 is TGTGCCAGCAGTGTCCAGGCAGCGGGGAACACCATATATTTT. Its translation is CASSVQAAGNTIYF.

The V call is TRBV28, the J call TRBJ2-7, with D perhaps TRBD1 or TRBD2 (5 bases each). Trimming took off 5 bases at V and 3 bases at J, with 17 bases between the two ends. From germline, CDR1 is MDHEN and CDR2 SYDVKM. This CDR3 spans 15 amino acids. The CDR3 here is CASSIPGGQGYEQYF. The CDR3 DNA follows: TGTGCCAGCAGTATACCCGGAGGTCAGGGCTACGAGCAGTACTTC.

The chain couples TRBV7-7 to TRBJ2-5; 9 bases align to TRBD1. This CDR3 comprises 15 residues. Germline V lookup: CDR1 SSHAT, CDR2 FNYEAQ (reference sequence). J was trimmed by 5 bases and V by 2 bases; bases with no gene match: 6. CDR3 amino acids: CASSLYRGRVETQYF. CDR3 in DNA: TGTGCCAGCAGCTTATACAGGGGGCGCGTGGAGACCCAGTACTTC.

The J gene is TRBJ1-1, the V gene TRBV14; D may be TRBD1 (6 bases). From germline, CDR1 is SGHDN and CDR2 FVKESK. V lost 0 bases and J lost 4, with 9 bases in between. The CDR3 sequence is 14 residues long. CDR3 region: CASSQEGGSTEAFF. The DNA of the CDR3 is TGTGCCAGCAGCCAAGAAGGGGGTAGCACTGAAGCTTTCTTT.

V and J are TRBV7-2 and TRBJ2-7; 9 nucleotides line up with TRBD1. Germline V gene lookup returns CDR1 SGHTA and CDR2 FQGNSA. The V gene end was trimmed by 5 bases and the J gene end by 0 bases; junction bases not matched to a gene: 8. This CDR3 is 16 amino acids long. CDR3 in DNA: TGTGCCAGCAGCCCTTGGGGGACAGGGACCTCCTACGAGCAGTACTTC. This encodes CASSPWGTGTSYEQYF.

This chain connects TRBV11-1 to TRBJ1-4; no reliable D call. Germline CDR1 and CDR2: SGHAT and FQDESV (reference sequence). The length of the CDR3 is 13 residues. Trimming left V 5 bases short and J 5 bases short, with 9 bases between. CDR3 bases: TGTGCCAGCAGCCTGGGGAGCAATGAAAAACTGTTTTTT. Amino acid sequence: CASSLGSNEKLFF. The full variable domain, in which reference TRBV11-1 and TRBJ1-4 provide the parts outside the CDR3, is EAEVAQSPRYKITEKSQAVAFWCDPISGHATLYWYRQILGQGPELLVQFQDESVVDDSQLPKDRFSAERLKGVDSTLKIQPAELGDSAMYLCASSLGSNEKLFFGSGTQLSVL.

The CDR3 DNA is TGTGCCAGCAGTATCCGGGACAAATCCTACGAGCAGTACTTC. Protein sequence: CASSIRDKSYEQYF. The V and J genes are TRBV6-6 and TRBJ2-7; weak D call: TRBD1 (6 bases). This CDR3 comprises 14 residues. Germline values: CDR1 MNHNY, CDR2 SVGAGI (reference sequence). V dropped 5 bases and J dropped 1 base, with 12 bases sitting between them.

The chain uses TRBV27 and TRBJ2-1, with 9 bases identical to TRBD2. CDR1 and CDR2 from the germline V gene are MNHEY and SMNVEV (reference sequence). The CDR3 contains 16 residues. Trimming at V came to 2 bases and at J to 5 bases, leaving 7 bases not matched to a gene. The CDR3 nucleotides are TGTGCCAGCAGTTTACCGCTTAGCGGGAGTAACAATGAGCAGTTCTTC. Amino acids: CASSLPLSGSNNEQFF.

J is TRBJ2-7 and V is TRBV6-1; D unclear. The CDR3 consists of 15 residues. Germline V gives CDR1 MNHNS, CDR2 SASEGT. Deletions cut 1 base from V and 2 bases from J, with 12 bases between. The CDR3 protein is CASSEGGLLPYEQYF. The DNA of the CDR3 is TGTGCCAGCAGTGAAGGGGGTCTCCTCCCCTACGAGCAGTACTTC.

This clone has more than one count but fewer than ten. The CDR3 region is CASSLRLAGGRGMGSYEQYF. In nucleotides, the CDR3 is TGCGCCAGCAGCTTGAGATTAGCGGGAGGAAGGGGAATGGGTTCCTACGAGCAGTACTTC. The V gene is TRBV5-1, the J gene TRBJ2-7; 10 bases align to TRBD2. Germline V CDR1 and CDR2: SGHRS, YFSETQ. Losses at the gene ends were 1 base for V and 1 base for J; bases not matched to a gene: 17. This CDR3 contains 20 residues.